The TCR beta chain under discussion was sequenced for a study of circulating and synovial CD4+ cells in juvenile arthritis. Worth noting for this clone: What it binds is not known.

Sequenced samples came from active juvenile idiopathic arthritis patients. Clones were read by immunoSEQ multiplex PCR, and TCRdb kept only the in-frame ones, dropping some. Of about 32,000 clones listed, 93% are singletons. Study-wide results and caveats: Diversity here was lower than in bulk blood CD4 cells. Circulating pathogenic-like lymphocytes shared a substantially higher fraction of CDR3 sequences with synovium than bulk blood. T cell genome counts differed by at least an order of magnitude between CPL and CD4 samples.

The sample was CD4+ T cells from blood. The clonotype originates from a human donor with juvenile idiopathic arthritis.

CDR3 nucleotides: TGTGCCAGCAGTGCGCGGGACAGCCGACGTTACAATGAGCAGTTCTTC. As protein: CASSARDSRRYNEQFF. The V gene is TRBV27, the J gene TRBJ2-1; the D gene is possibly TRBD1 (7 bases). V lost 5 bases and J lost 4, with 18 bases in between. This CDR3 contains 16 residues. Germline V gene sequence: CDR1 MNHEY, CDR2 SMNVEV (reference sequence).